These 25 T cell receptor beta chains share one sample of origin, sequenced in a study of Graves' ophthalmopathy and Graves' hyperthyroidism. For repertoire sequencing, the TCR beta CDR3 regions were amplified from RNA transcripts. Amplification began with first-round RT-PCR using HTBI primers, then second-round multiplex PCR was performed. TCRdb passed the multiplex PCR reads through MiXCR, listing each CDR3 protein once. The sample has 450,000 or so distinct CDR3 sequences, roughly an eighth seen once. The sample consisted of blood. These receptors originate from a woman between 25 and 40 years old with Graves' ophthalmopathy.

This clonotype was detected many times. The V call is TRBV19, the J call TRBJ1-5; no clear D gene. Trimming removed 2 bases at V and 0 bases at J, with 8 bases between. The CDR3 has 15 amino acids. The germline V gene encodes CDR1 LNHDA and CDR2 SQIVND (reference sequence). CDR3 DNA sequence: TGTGCCAGTAGTATAATGCAGGATAGCAATCAGCCCCAGCATTTT. This sequence encodes CASSIMQDSNQPQHF.

This clonotype was recorded at least ten times. CDR3 nucleotide sequence: TGTGCCAGCAGTTCCCTACAGGGGACCTATGGCTACACCTTC. Residues: CASSSLQGTYGYTF. The chain employs TRBV12-3 or TRBV12-4 and TRBJ1-2; 7 positions match TRBD1. The CDR3 is 14 residues long. Trimming cost V 4 bases and J 4 bases; bases outside gene matches: 6.

V gene TRBV19 combines with J gene TRBJ2-2, with D possibly TRBD1 on 6 matching bases. CDR1 LNHDA and CDR2 SQIVND come from the germline V gene (reference sequence). Between the trimmed V and J ends, which lost 2 bases and 1 base, there was a span of 14 bases. The CDR3 extends over 17 amino acids. Here the CDR3 reads CASSINRTGKNTGELFF. The CDR3 DNA sequence: TGTGCCAGTAGTATAAATCGAACAGGGAAGAACACCGGGGAGCTGTTTTTT.

This clonotype was detected many times. This chain joins TRBV6-5 and TRBJ1-1; D possibly corresponds to TRBD1 (6 bases). There are 18 residues in the CDR3. CDR1 and CDR2 from the germline V gene are MNHEY and SVGAGI. Between the trimmed V and J ends, which lost 2 bases and 0 bases, there was a span of 19 bases. The CDR3 DNA sequence: TGTGCCAGCAGTTACGCTGGCGGGACATTAGCTATGAACACTGAAGCTTTCTTT. This sequence encodes CASSYAGGTLAMNTEAFF.

There are many counts of this clonotype. Given a much more abundant clone one base away, this may be a read error. This rearrangement joins TRBV29-1 to TRBJ2-7; D call uncertain. V lost 6 bases and J lost 1, with 10 bases in between. Germline-derived CDR1 and CDR2 are SQVTM and ANQGSEA. This CDR3 comprises 12 residues. The CDR3 spells CSVRTESYEQYF. CDR3 coding DNA: TGCAGCGTCCGGACGGAGTCCTACGAGCAGTACTTC.

This clonotype was found many times. The V call is TRBV6-1, the J call TRBJ2-7; D possibly corresponds to TRBD1 (6 bases). This CDR3 contains 15 residues. Trimming cost V 1 base and J 2 bases, with 12 bases left between them. CDR1 is MNHNS, CDR2 SASEGT, per germline. CDR3 DNA sequence: TGTGCCAGCAGTGAAGACTACAGGGTCCCCTACGAGCAGTACTTC. This encodes CASSEDYRVPYEQYF.

As to this clonotype: Germline is not matched at one junction end, which may reflect a read error. The chain joins TRBV12-3 or TRBV12-4 to TRBJ2-1; TRBD1 is a possible D gene (6 bases). CDR3 length: 15 residues. The CDR3 DNA follows: TGTGCCAGCATCCCAGGGGCTGGTAACTACAATGAGAAGTTCTTC. It specifies CASIPGAGNYNEKFF.

The sample holds one count of this clonotype. The chain has TRBV7-6 and TRBJ2-7, with 10 bases lining up with TRBD1. After removal of 5 bases from V and 3 bases from J, the junction contained 7 bases not matched to a gene. The CDR3 runs to 15 residues. CDR1 is SGHVS and CDR2 is FNYEAQ in the germline V gene. This CDR3 reads CASSPGGDRGYEQYF. The CDR3 DNA sequence: TGTGCCAGCAGCCCGGGCGGGGACAGGGGCTACGAGCAGTACTTC.

At least ten counts were recorded for this clonotype. The chain carries TRBV4-1 and TRBJ2-7; no firm D call. CDR1 is MGHRA and CDR2 is YSYEKL in the germline V gene. Trimming stripped 4 bases from V and 4 bases from J, with 17 bases between. The CDR3 is made up of 15 amino acids. The CDR3 region has the DNA TGCGCCAGCAGCCTAAGTGGATTTAGCCAGTACGAGCAGTACTTC. Encoded protein: CASSLSGFSQYEQYF.

This clonotype came up many times. The chain is built from TRBV28 and TRBJ1-1; weak D call: TRBD1 (5 bases). The germline V gene has CDR1 MDHEN and CDR2 SYDVKM. V lost 7 bases to trimming and J lost 1 base, with 16 bases between them. The CDR3 is 15 residues long. The CDR3 coding sequence is TGTGCCAGCACCCCCGAGGGACTGTGGAACACTGAAGCTTTCTTT. As protein: CASTPEGLWNTEAFF.

In this sample, this clonotype turned up a few times. The V and J genes are TRBV3-1 and TRBJ2-5; tentative D call: TRBD1 (5 bases). The CDR3 consists of 14 residues. Per germline, CDR1 LGHDT and CDR2 YNNKEL (reference sequence). V gave up 1 base and J gave up 4 bases, with 10 bases separating them. This chain's CDR3 is CASSQASRGETQYF. Here the CDR3 DNA reads TGTGCCAGCAGCCAAGCCAGTAGGGGAGAGACCCAGTACTTC.

In its sample, this clonotype was seen once. A much larger clonotype is one base distant, so this may be a read error. The J gene is TRBJ2-5, the V gene TRBV27; 7 nucleotides align to TRBD2. Germline CDR1 reads MNHEY; CDR2 reads SMNVEV (reference sequence). The CDR3 is 13 amino acids. Here the CDR3 reads CASSLYRGEIQYF. The CDR3 nucleotides read TGTGCCAGCAGTTTATACCGGGGGGAGATCCAGTACTTC.

This clonotype was counted a few times. The chain joins TRBV12-3 or TRBV12-4 to TRBJ2-2; D is perhaps TRBD1 or TRBD2 (5 bases each). V shed 8 bases and J shed 2 bases, with 18 bases lying between them. The CDR3 has 16 residues. The CDR3 sequence: CASQNSGAVNTGELFF. The CDR3 coding sequence is TGTGCCAGCCAAAACTCCGGGGCAGTCAACACCGGGGAGCTGTTTTTT.

This clonotype was seen repeatedly, ten times or more. The V gene is TRBV12-3 or TRBV12-4, the J gene TRBJ1-1; D call uncertain. The CDR3 consists of 13 residues. Trimming removed 6 bases from V and 1 base from J, with 9 bases in between. The CDR3 DNA reads as TGTGCCAGCAGGGGCGTCAGGAACACTGAAGCTTTCTTT. Translating it yields CASRGVRNTEAFF.

The chain has TRBV5-5 and TRBJ1-1; weak D call: TRBD1 (6 bases). Germline CDR1 and CDR2: SGHKS and YYEKEE (reference sequence). V lost 1 base and J lost 5, with 15 bases in between. The CDR3 consists of 15 residues. The CDR3 nucleotides read TGTGCCAGCAGCTTGTCCCTCGGAGGGGGGACTGAAGCTTTCTTT. This sequence encodes CASSLSLGGGTEAFF.

This clonotype has a count of ten or more. The chain combines TRBV9 with TRBJ1-1; D not resolved. The CDR3 contains 14 residues. CDR1 is SGDLS, CDR2 YYNGEE, per germline. Trimming shortened V by 0 bases and J by 1 base, and 7 bases separated the two germline ends. In DNA form, the CDR3 reads TGTGCCAGCAGCGTAGAGGGTCAGAACACTGAAGCTTTCTTT. Amino acid sequence: CASSVEGQNTEAFF.

Concerning this clonotype itself: With a much larger clone just one base away, this may be a read error. The chain has TRBV7-2 and TRBJ2-5; D uncertain. V lost 1 base, J lost 4 bases, and 13 bases lay in between. The CDR3 is 15 residues long. Germline V CDR1 and CDR2: SGHTA, FQGNSA. CDR3 amino acids: CASSLDVQRRETQYF. CDR3 DNA sequence: TGTGCCAGCAGCTTAGACGTACAGAGGCGAGAGACCCAGTACTTC.

This clonotype was seen at least ten times. V gene TRBV9 combines with J gene TRBJ1-5; D perhaps matches TRBD1 (5 bases). CDR1 is SGDLS and CDR2 is YYNGEE in the germline V gene. V was cut by 3 bases and J by 4 bases, with 8 bases left in between. The length of the CDR3 is 13 residues. CDR3 region: CASSGQFNQPQHF. The CDR3 region has the DNA TGTGCCAGCAGCGGACAGTTTAATCAGCCCCAGCATTTT.

This clonotype was seen a handful of times. This chain uses TRBV5-4 with TRBJ1-6, with TRBD1 as a possible D gene (5 bases). The CDR3 contains 14 residues. V lost 4 bases and J lost 9, with 14 bases in between. Germline CDR1 reads SGHNT; CDR2 reads YYREEE (reference sequence). The CDR3 region has the DNA TGTGCCAGCAGCCGGGGGGGGATGGGTTCACCCCTCCACTTT. The encoded protein is CASSRGGMGSPLHF.

This clonotype came up many times. The chain uses TRBV20-1 and TRBJ2-7; no clear D. CDR3 length: 13 amino acids. From germline, CDR1 is DFQATT and CDR2 SNEGSKA (reference sequence). The V and J ends lost 3 bases and 3 bases respectively, with 12 bases between them. The CDR3 sequence is CSASPGHLYEQYF. CDR3 sequence (DNA): TGCAGTGCTAGCCCAGGTCACCTCTACGAGCAGTACTTC.

This clonotype was picked up many times. J is TRBJ2-5 and V is TRBV15; no firm D call. V was trimmed by 0 bases and J by 4 bases, leaving 6 bases between them. This CDR3 comprises 13 residues. The V gene's germline CDR1 is LNHNV and CDR2 YYDKDF (reference sequence). CDR3 DNA: TGTGCCACCAGCAGAGATCGAGGAGAGACCCAGTACTTC. It codes for CATSRDRGETQYF.

This clonotype was counted at least ten times. V is TRBV10-3 and J is TRBJ1-6; TRBD1 might be the D (6 bases). CDR1 ENHRY and CDR2 SYGVKD come from the germline V gene. V shed 1 base and J shed 8 bases, with 21 bases lying between them. The CDR3 has 18 residues. For the CDR3, the DNA is TGTGCCATCAGTGAGTACAAGTCGGACAGCGGGATTGATTCACCCCTCCACTTT. This translates into CAISEYKSDSGIDSPLHF.

Many counts were recorded for this clonotype. The chain joins TRBV6-1 to TRBJ1-3, with TRBD1 as a possible D gene (5 bases). Germline V lookup: CDR1 MNHNS, CDR2 SASEGT. The CDR3 spans 18 residues. V was pared by 4 bases and J by 0 bases, with 19 bases between. CDR3 DNA: TGTGCCAGCAGTGCCCACAACGCAGGGACCCTCTCTGGAAACACCATATATTTT. Translated, it gives CASSAHNAGTLSGNTIYF.

This clonotype was observed many times. The chain carries TRBV27 and TRBJ2-7; a weak D match, TRBD2 (6 bases). The V and J ends lost 3 bases and 0 bases respectively, with 12 bases between them. The CDR3 runs to 15 residues. Germline CDR1 reads MNHEY; CDR2 reads SMNVEV (reference sequence). The CDR3 sequence is CASSFGGFSSYEQYF. In DNA, the CDR3 is TGTGCCAGCAGTTTTGGGGGGTTTAGCTCCTACGAGCAGTACTTC.

The sample holds many counts of this clonotype. V usage is TRBV2 and J usage is TRBJ2-5, with D unresolved. The CDR3 is 12 amino acids. Trimming left V 7 bases short and J 5 bases short, with 11 bases between. Germline lookup yields CDR1 SNHLY and CDR2 FYNNEI. CDR3 bases: TGTGCCAGCACCCGGCTTGGGGAGACCCAGTACTTC. It encodes CASTRLGETQYF.